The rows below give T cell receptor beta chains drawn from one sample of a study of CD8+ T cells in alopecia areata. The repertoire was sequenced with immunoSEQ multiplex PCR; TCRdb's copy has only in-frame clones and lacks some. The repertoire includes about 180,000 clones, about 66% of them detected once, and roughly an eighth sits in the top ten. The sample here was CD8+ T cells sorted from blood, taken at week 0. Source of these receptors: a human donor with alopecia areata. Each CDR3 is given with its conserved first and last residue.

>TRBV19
CASSIAGTPYNEQFF
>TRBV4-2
CASSQEGPPAMDEQYF
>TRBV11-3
CASSQDGSSYNEQFF
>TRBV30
CAWTLLRTEAFF
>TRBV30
CAWSGTVNYGYTF
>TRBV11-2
CASSPTWLVNEQYF
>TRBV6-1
CASSGSVAAGDYGYTF
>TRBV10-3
CAISEIVLRGPGEDTQYF
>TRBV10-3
CAITTENTGELFF
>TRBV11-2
CASSLLRRQARNQPQHF
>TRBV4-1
CASSQAEQSETGYTF